This T cell receptor (beta chain) was sequenced for a study of beta chain features in type 1 diabetes (dated by TCRdb to 2016 to 2019). With respect to the entire study: Mean age, gender distribution, total cell number and subset yield were not different between patients and healthy donors. Across all samples, about 110 million sorted cells were examined, and cell number per subset correlated strongly with RNA yield. The study compared the TCRB repertoires of sorted circulating CD4+ T cell subsets in recently diagnosed type 1 diabetes patients with those in matched healthy donors. Naive and central memory subsets were obtained from all 28 donors, but regulatory and stem cell-like memory subsets were isolated from only 8 patients and roughly 8 healthy donors.

Overall study results and their limits: PCR might favor shorter templates, but patient and control samples were amplified and corrected together, so any skew would affect both groups equally. Naive, central memory and regulatory TCRB repertoires appeared to be more alike among patients than among healthy donors. Because the HLA sub-analyses included only small numbers of individuals, any influence of HLA type on TCRB rearrangement was left unresolved. A moderate but significant shortening of TCRB CDR3 length was observed in type 1 diabetes patients in all four CD4+ subsets. Because cDNA was sequenced instead of genomic DNA, activated cells with high expression could be over-represented, although the groups did not differ in activation or CD3 levels. Fewer insertions and more nucleotide deletions at VDJ recombination sites were observed in patients with type 1 diabetes, implying thymic rearrangement abnormalities.

Each donor gave one peripheral blood draw, averaging about 120 mL, which was collected into heparinised tubes. A BD FACSAria II was used to sort naive, central memory, regulatory and stem cell-like memory CD4+ T cells with a panel that included CD45RO, CCR7, CD25, CD127, CD95 and CD27. Purity was above 95% for every sorted population. PBMCs were separated immediately by Lymphoprep density gradient centrifugation and were stained directly, without being cultured. Samples were stained and sorted in pairs, with one healthy donor and one patient per experiment, so that batch effects were minimized. The germline V and J ends show losses of 1 base and 0 bases respectively, and no gene match explains 4 bases of the junction. CDR1 SGHTA and CDR2 FQGNSA are derived from the germline V gene. There are 16 amino acids in the CDR3, from cysteine to phenylalanine inclusive. Just CDR3 DNA is preserved here, 48 bases in frame from base 1.

The High Capacity cDNA Reverse Transcription Kit was used to reverse transcribe all of the isolated RNA, meaning that expressed TCRB transcripts were what got sequenced. Naive, central memory and regulatory T cell samples underwent deep immunoSEQ sequencing, averaging about 3.57 million total reads per sample. Sorted cells were lysed in RLT buffer and RNA was extracted with DNase-treated RNeasy Micro or Mini kits, depending on cell number. To prevent cross-contamination, each cell subset was processed individually, whereas patient and healthy donor samples were processed jointly. The immunoSEQ multiplex PCR was used to amplify TCRB sequences from cDNA, yielding 87-bp fragments that span the CDR3 region. The amplicons were sequenced using the Illumina HiSeq platform. Per the authors' processing: Synthetic template baselines were used to correct PCR bias computationally, reads within Hamming distance 2 were collapsed, and singletons that could not be merged were discarded. Reads were aligned against IMGT to assign V, D and J genes, CDR3 length and insertions or deletions at six rearrangement sites. Within each subset, clonotype counts were normalized to sorted cell number, and only after that were true diversity and Gini coefficients computed with the tcR R package. The overlap coefficient, calculated on TCRB nucleotide sequences, was used to quantify repertoire sharing. As a proxy for the pre-selection repertoire, out-of-frame TCRB sequences from naive cells were analyzed. TCRdb took over this immuneACCESS table, retaining in-frame rearrangements with V and J assigned. Such tables are incomplete; in checked studies, under half of the missing clones stem from an unresolved V gene, and the remainder is unexplained. V, J and clone size were drawn from that table, and D and trimming were deduced from the DNA. Counted in this sample were 400,000 to 500,000 clones; more than 11% of them appeared once. Together, the top ten hold roughly 0.038% of the sample.

This clone has just a few counts. This receptor's antigen is unknown. The input lacks base qualities; no much larger clone sits a single base away. This sample includes further DNA sequences coding for the same CDR3. The chain couples TRBV7-2 to TRBJ2-3, with 7 middle bases fitting TRBD2. The clonotype originates from a man aged 25 to 40 in good health. Sequencing was performed on naive CD4+ T cells from blood. What the cell subset or site label conveys for this sample: true naive CD4+ T cells. The encoded CDR3 is CASSLVSGTSTDTQYF. The base sequence is TGTGCCAGCAGCTTAGTGAGCGGGACTAGCACAGATACGCAGTATTTT. This CDR3, with the reference TRBV7-2 and TRBJ2-3 proteins standing in past its ends, gives the full variable domain GAGVSQSPSNKVTEKGKDVELRCDPISGHTALYWYRQSLGQGLEFLIYFQGNSAPDKSGLPSDRFSAERTGGSVSTLTIQRTQQEDSAVYLCASSLVSGTSTDTQYFGPGTRLTVL.